The 7 T cell receptor beta chains in this list originate from one sample, sequenced in a study of cytomegalovirus exposure and HLA in healthy donors. With 60 Vbeta and 13 Jbeta primers, the PCR was carried out. The repertoire was sequenced with immunoSEQ multiplex PCR; TCRdb's copy has only in-frame clones and lacks some. Of around 170,000 clones listed, around 85% are singletons. The material sequenced was PBMCs. These receptors were collected from a man in his forties or fifties in good health and CMV-seropositive.

The chain recombines TRBV5-4 with TRBJ2-7; 9 nucleotides align to TRBD2. Germline V lookup: CDR1 SGHNT, CDR2 YYREEE (reference sequence). V lost 1 base and J lost 6; bases outside the gene matches: 5. The CDR3 totals 14 residues. CDR3 amino acids: CASSLFAGGGEQYF. CDR3 nucleotides: TGTGCCAGCAGCTTGTTTGCGGGGGGGGGCGAGCAGTACTTC.

V gene TRBV27 combines with J gene TRBJ2-2; TRBD1 matches at 7 bases. Germline V gene sequence: CDR1 MNHEY, CDR2 SMNVEV (reference sequence). The CDR3 runs to 14 residues. V shed 8 bases and J 3 bases; nucleotides not matched to a gene: 6. The CDR3 DNA reads TGTGCCAGCCATGGGCAGGGGGACACCGGGGAGCTGTTTTTT. It translates to CASHGQGDTGELFF.

V usage is TRBV28 and J usage is TRBJ2-7; TRBD2 is a possible D gene (5 bases). CDR1 and CDR2 (germline): MDHEN, SYDVKM. This CDR3 spans 13 amino acids. Trimming took 4 bases from V and 3 from J, leaving 10 bases between them. The DNA for the CDR3 is TGTGCCAGCAGTTCGGGATTGCTCTACGAGCAGTACTTC. Its protein product is CASSSGLLYEQYF.

The chain combines TRBV27 with TRBJ2-1; 8 nucleotides agree with TRBD1. J gave up 10 bases and V 3 bases, and 8 bases lay outside the gene matches. The CDR3 spans 14 residues. In germline, CDR1 is MNHEY, CDR2 SMNVEV (reference sequence). CDR3 sequence: CASSFKTGDLEQFF. CDR3 nucleotides: TGTGCCAGCAGTTTCAAGACAGGGGACTTGGAGCAGTTCTTC.

The J gene is TRBJ2-2, the V gene TRBV7-6, with D possibly matching TRBD2 (5 bases). V lost 1 base and J lost 5, with 11 bases in between. Germline V gene lookup returns CDR1 SGHVS and CDR2 FNYEAQ. CDR3 size: 15 residues. The CDR3 spells CASSLVFGVTGELFF. Written as DNA, the CDR3 is TGTGCCAGCAGCTTAGTTTTCGGGGTTACCGGGGAGCTGTTTTTT. The variable domain in full, completed from reference TRBV7-6 and TRBJ2-2, reads GAGVSQSPRYKVTKRGQDVALRCDPISGHVSLYWYRQALGQGPEFLTYFNYEAQQDKSGLPNDRFSAERPEGSISTLTIQRTEQRDSAMYRCASSLVFGVTGELFFGEGSRLTVL.

In DNA, the CDR3 is TGTGCCAGCAGTCCGACAGGGTGGGATGAGCAGTTCTTC. It yields the protein CASSPTGWDEQFF. The genes are TRBV5-8 and TRBJ2-1, with TRBD1 identical over 7 bases. V shed 5 bases and J 8 bases; nucleotides not matched to a gene: 7. Germline CDR1 reads SGHTS; CDR2 reads YDEGEE. This CDR3 region has 13 residues.

The rearrangement uses TRBV7-2 and TRBJ2-2; 11 bases are a match to TRBD2. CDR3 length: 17 amino acids. The germline V gene has CDR1 SGHTA and CDR2 FQGNSA. After removal of 5 bases from V and 5 bases from J, the junction contained 10 bases not matched to a gene. CDR3 sequence: CASSPSTSGAWTGELFF. The CDR3 bases are TGTGCCAGCAGCCCGTCGACTAGCGGGGCCTGGACCGGGGAGCTGTTTTTT.